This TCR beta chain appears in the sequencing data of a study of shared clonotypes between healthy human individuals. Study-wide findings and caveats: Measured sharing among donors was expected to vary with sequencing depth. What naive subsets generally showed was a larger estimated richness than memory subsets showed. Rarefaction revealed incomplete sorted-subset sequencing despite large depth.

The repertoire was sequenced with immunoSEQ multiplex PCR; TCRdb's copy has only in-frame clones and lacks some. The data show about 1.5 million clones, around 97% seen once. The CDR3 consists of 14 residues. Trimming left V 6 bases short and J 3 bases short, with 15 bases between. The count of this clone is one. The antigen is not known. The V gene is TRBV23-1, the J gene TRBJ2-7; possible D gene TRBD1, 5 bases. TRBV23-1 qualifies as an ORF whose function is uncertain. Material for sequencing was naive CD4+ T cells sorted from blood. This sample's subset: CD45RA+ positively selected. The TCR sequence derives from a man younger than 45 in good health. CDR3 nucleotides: TGCGCCAGCAGACAGACAGTGGTCCTCTACGAGCAGTACTTC. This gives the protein CASRQTVVLYEQYF.